One sample yielded the 24 T cell receptor beta chains listed below, sequenced in a study of graft-versus-host responses after intestinal transplantation. The method was immunoSEQ multiplex PCR; TCRdb's version includes in-frame clones alone and lacks a portion of them. The data hold over 9,000 clones, with about 95% observed a single time. Specimen: bone marrow, collected more than 500 days after intestinal transplantation. Receptors originate from a human patient who received an intestinal transplant, so some T cells may come from the graft donor.

The chain employs TRBV27 and TRBJ1-2; the D gene is possibly TRBD1 (6 bases). Germline CDR1 reads MNHEY; CDR2 reads SMNVEV (reference sequence). The CDR3 runs to 14 residues. The V and J ends lost 2 bases and 2 bases respectively, with 9 bases between them. In DNA form, the CDR3 reads TGTGCCAGCAGTTTAAAGGGGGGGAACTATGGCTACACCTTC. Encoded protein: CASSLKGGNYGYTF.

The chain recombines TRBV7-3 with TRBJ1-5; tentatively, D is TRBD1 (5 bases). The CDR3 covers 15 residues. Germline values: CDR1 SGHTA, CDR2 FQGTGA. Trimming shortened V by 5 bases and J by 2 bases, and 13 bases separated the two germline ends. Here the CDR3 reads CASSRRADRNQPQHF. In DNA form, the CDR3 reads TGTGCCAGCAGCCGCAGGGCAGATCGCAATCAGCCCCAGCATTTT.

The V gene is TRBV9, the J gene TRBJ2-7; 8 positions match TRBD1. This CDR3 region has 16 residues. Trimming at V came to 0 bases and at J to 7 bases, leaving 12 bases not matched to a gene. Germline values: CDR1 SGDLS, CDR2 YYNGEE. The CDR3 here is CASSVGAGTGIGEQYF. The CDR3 DNA is TGTGCCAGCAGCGTAGGGGCCGGGACAGGTATAGGGGAGCAGTACTTC. The full variable domain, with the rest looked up from reference TRBV9 and TRBJ2-7, is DSGVTQTPKHLITATGQRVTLRCSPRSGDLSVYWYQQSLDQGLQFLIQYYNGEERAKGNILERFSAQQFPDLHSELNLSSLELGDSALYFCASSVGAGTGIGEQYFGPGTRLTVT.

The chain recombines TRBV4-3 with TRBJ2-1, with D hard to call. Germline V gene data show CDR1 as LGHNA and CDR2 as YSLEER. The CDR3 length is 14 residues. The V and J ends lost 4 bases and 0 bases respectively, with 7 bases between them. CDR3 DNA sequence: TGCGCCAGCAGCCCACGCGTCTCCTACAATGAGCAGTTCTTC. Encoded protein: CASSPRVSYNEQFF.

This clone has only one observation. The V and J genes are TRBV6-5 and TRBJ2-1; 8 bases are shared with TRBD2. With V trimmed by 7 bases and J by 10 bases, 12 bases remained unmatched. Germline V gene lookup returns CDR1 MNHEY and CDR2 SVGAGI. The CDR3 consists of 14 residues. CDR3 in DNA: TGTGCCAGCAAGGGGACTAGTGGGCTTCAAGAGCAGTTCTTC. This encodes CASKGTSGLQEQFF.

The V and J genes are TRBV28 and TRBJ2-7; 8 nucleotides agree with TRBD1. J was trimmed by 5 bases and V by 6 bases; bases with no gene match: 9. The CDR3 has 14 residues. CDR1 MDHEN and CDR2 SYDVKM come from the germline V gene. This CDR3 is CASRQDRGRDEQYF. DNA of the CDR3: TGTGCCAGCAGGCAAGACAGGGGCCGGGACGAGCAGTACTTC.

The chain links TRBV30 to TRBJ1-2; 9 bases are shared with TRBD1. This CDR3 has 15 residues. The trim removed 2 bases at V and 6 bases at J, leaving 10 bases unmatched. CDR1 and CDR2 (germline): GTSNPN, SVGIG (reference sequence). The CDR3 sequence: CAWSFRGQGQDGYTF. CDR3 coding DNA: TGTGCCTGGAGTTTCCGAGGACAGGGGCAGGATGGCTACACCTTC.

The chain is built from TRBV6-5 and TRBJ2-7, with TRBD2 matching over 8 bases. Germline loops: CDR1 MNHEY, CDR2 SVGAGI. With V trimmed by 4 bases and J by 2 bases, 7 bases remained unmatched. The CDR3 is 15 residues long. The CDR3 sequence is CASSLGSGKAYEQYF. CDR3 nucleotides: TGTGCCAGCAGTTTGGGTAGCGGGAAGGCCTACGAGCAGTACTTC.

The chain links TRBV18 to TRBJ2-5; 13 bases align to TRBD2. After removal of 0 bases from V and 4 bases from J, the junction contained 8 bases not matched to a gene. CDR1 and CDR2 (germline): KGHSH, LQKENI. This CDR3 has 18 residues. In nucleotides, the CDR3 is TGTGCCAGCTCACCACCTCTGGGACTAGCGGGATTTAGAGAGACCCAGTACTTC. This sequence encodes CASSPPLGLAGFRETQYF.

The J gene is TRBJ2-3, the V gene TRBV7-2; 12 bases match TRBD2. Looked up from germline, CDR1 is SGHTA and CDR2 is FQGNSA. V trimming: 1 base; J trimming: 2 bases; junction bases outside the gene matches: 7. This CDR3 contains 18 residues. The CDR3, as DNA: TGTGCCAGCAGCTTAGGAGTACTAGCGGGAGGCCCCACAGATACGCAGTATTTT. It translates to CASSLGVLAGGPTDTQYF.

The chain has TRBV28 and TRBJ2-7, with a possible D match to TRBD1 (6 bases). Germline V gives CDR1 MDHEN, CDR2 SYDVKM. This CDR3 region has 13 residues. V was shortened by 6 bases and J by 1 base, with 10 bases between the two germline ends. CDR3 DNA sequence: TGTGCCAGCAGCCTTGGACAGTCCTACGAGCAGTACTTC. Its protein is CASSLGQSYEQYF.

The chain carries TRBV28 and TRBJ2-3; the match to TRBD2 covers 12 bases. The CDR3 has 18 residues. The V gene end was trimmed by 2 bases and the J gene end by 0 bases; junction bases not matched to a gene: 6. Germline V CDR1 and CDR2: MDHEN, SYDVKM. CDR3 protein: CASSLLAGGGPSTDTQYF. In DNA form, the CDR3 reads TGTGCCAGCAGTTTACTAGCGGGAGGGGGCCCTAGCACAGATACGCAGTATTTT.

V gene TRBV5-4 combines with J gene TRBJ2-1; TRBD2 might be the D (5 bases). The V gene lost 2 bases and the J gene lost 4 bases, with 13 bases spanning the gap. This CDR3 contains 15 residues. The germline CDR1 and CDR2 sequences are SGHNT and YYREEE (reference sequence). In DNA, the CDR3 is TGTGCCAGCAGCTTTCGGAGCGGCGAATACAATGAGCAGTTCTTC. Translation: CASSFRSGEYNEQFF.

The rearrangement uses TRBV27 and TRBJ2-5, with D possibly matching TRBD1 (6 bases). This CDR3 has 14 amino acids. The ends were cut back, 0 bases at V and 4 bases at J, with 9 bases in the middle. Looked up from germline, CDR1 is MNHEY and CDR2 is SMNVEV (reference sequence). CDR3 sequence (DNA): TGTGCCAGCAGTTTATCGAAAGGGGGAGAGACCCAGTACTTC. It translates to CASSLSKGGETQYF.

In DNA, the CDR3 is TGTGCCAGCAGTTTGTATAGGGCTAGCGGGAGTAAAGAGACCCAGTACTTC. Translated, it gives CASSLYRASGSKETQYF. The chain has TRBV28 and TRBJ2-5; TRBD2 matches at 10 bases. CDR1 MDHEN and CDR2 SYDVKM come from the germline V gene. The V gene end was trimmed by 3 bases and the J gene end by 3 bases; junction bases not matched to a gene: 10. There are 17 residues in the CDR3.

The chain combines TRBV9 with TRBJ2-7; TRBD1 or TRBD2 may be the D gene (5 bases each). Looked up from germline, CDR1 is SGDLS and CDR2 is YYNGEE. V was cut by 3 bases and J by 3 bases, with 16 bases left in between. The CDR3 is 15 amino acids. This CDR3 reads CASSAGPNRDYEQYF. The DNA for the CDR3 is TGTGCCAGCAGCGCGGGACCGAACCGTGACTACGAGCAGTACTTC.

The chain employs TRBV19 and TRBJ2-7; D remains ambiguous. Trimming cost V 4 bases and J 3 bases, with 10 bases left between them. This CDR3 region has 13 residues. Germline CDR1 LNHDA, CDR2 SQIVND (reference sequence). Here the CDR3 DNA reads TGTGCCAGTAGTAGCGTGGGCCACTACGAGCAGTACTTC. Its translation is CASSSVGHYEQYF.

The CDR3 loop is CASSLVAETQYF. The CDR3 coding sequence is TGTGCCAGCTCCCTCGTGGCGGAGACCCAGTACTTC. The V call is TRBV2, the J call TRBJ2-5; D is uncertain. CDR1 and CDR2 from the germline V gene are SNHLY and FYNNEI. The CDR3 is 12 residues long. Trimming cost V 8 bases and J 5 bases, with 12 bases left between them.

This clone was seen only once. The junction differs from germline at one of its ends, possibly a read error. The chain recombines TRBV5-4 with TRBJ1-1; D gene unclear. Per the germline V gene, CDR1 is SGHNT and CDR2 is YYREEE (reference sequence). The CDR3 totals 13 residues. In DNA form, the CDR3 reads TGCGCCAGCAGCCAAGATTCGAGCACTGAAGCTTTCTTT. It yields the protein CASSQDSSTEAFF. The entire variable domain, with the rest obtained from reference TRBV5-4 and TRBJ1-1, is as follows: ETGVTQSPTHLIKTRGQQVTLRCSSQSGHNTVSWYQQALGQGPQFIFQYYREEENGRGNFPPRFSGLQFPNYSSELNVNALELDDSALYLCASSQDSSTEAFFGQGTRLTVV.

The rearrangement links TRBV2 to TRBJ1-5, with D possibly matching TRBD1 (5 bases). Germline-derived CDR1 and CDR2 are SNHLY and FYNNEI. V gave up 3 bases and J gave up 0 bases, with 9 bases separating them. The CDR3 is 15 amino acids. The chain's CDR3 is CASSDEGVSNQPQHF. The DNA of the CDR3 is TGTGCCAGCAGTGATGAAGGGGTTAGCAATCAGCCCCAGCATTTT.

The chain employs TRBV5-6 and TRBJ1-2, with D unresolved. CDR3 length: 11 amino acids. Germline lookup yields CDR1 SGHDT and CDR2 YYEEEE. Trimming left V 5 bases short and J 8 bases short, with 10 bases between. Written as DNA, the CDR3 is TGTGCCAGCAGTCTTAGCGGCGGCTACACCTTC. This encodes CASSLSGGYTF.

This chain joins TRBV20-1 and TRBJ2-5, with no clear D. The CDR3 sequence is 10 residues long. Trimming shortened V by 0 bases and J by 4 bases, and 0 bases separated the two germline ends. CDR1 is DFQATT, CDR2 SNEGSKA, per germline (reference sequence). The CDR3 region has the DNA TGCAGTGCTAGAGAAGAGACCCAGTACTTC. This sequence encodes CSAREETQYF.

The rearrangement links TRBV9 to TRBJ2-1, with a weak D call TRBD2 (7 bases). The CDR3 length is 16 residues. Germline loops: CDR1 SGDLS, CDR2 YYNGEE. Trimming removed 0 bases from V and 3 bases from J, with 13 bases in between. The CDR3 here is CASSVEGGGVYNEQFF. In DNA, the CDR3 is TGTGCCAGCAGCGTAGAAGGAGGGGGGGTCTACAATGAGCAGTTCTTC.

This sequence joins TRBV9 and TRBJ2-3, with D perhaps matching TRBD2 (6 bases). The ends were cut back, 0 bases at V and 1 base at J, with 12 bases in the middle. Germline assignment: CDR1 SGDLS and CDR2 YYNGEE. The CDR3 loop spans 16 amino acids. In DNA form, the CDR3 reads TGTGCCAGCAGCGTAGGAACGGGAGCGGGCACAGATACGCAGTATTTT. Protein: CASSVGTGAGTDTQYF.